This T cell receptor beta chain comes out of a study of T cells in Graves' hyperthyroidism and ophthalmopathy. The TCR beta CDR3 regions underwent amplification using RNA transcripts as the source. The study used the HTBI primer set for a first-round RT-PCR of the TCR CDR3. TCRdb re-analysed the multiplex PCR reads in MiXCR, keeping a single row per CDR3 protein. The data show 500,000 to 750,000 distinct CDR3 sequences, around a sixth seen once. Per germline, CDR1 KGHSH and CDR2 LQKENI. The CDR3 totals 15 residues. The V gene lost 3 bases and the J gene lost 4 bases, with 13 bases spanning the gap. This sequence originates from a woman aged 30 to 39 with Graves' hyperthyroidism. Sequenced input: blood. The V call is TRBV18, the J call TRBJ2-1; D unclear. For the CDR3, the DNA is TGTGCCAGCTCACCGGGAAAGGGTGTGTACAATGAGCAGTTCTTC. Translating it yields CASSPGKGVYNEQFF. Full variable domain (outside the CDR3, taken from reference TRBV18 and TRBJ2-1): NAGVMQNPRHLVRRRGQEARLRCSPMKGHSHVYWYRQLPEEGLKFMVYLQKENIIDESGMPKERFSAEFPKEGPSILRIQQVVRGDSAAYFCASSPGKGVYNEQFFGPGTRLTVL.